This T cell receptor beta chain was sequenced during a study of shared clonotypes between healthy human individuals. TCRdb keeps only in-frame clones here, not all; method: immunoSEQ multiplex PCR. Here the sample spans around 1,900,000 clones, 90% to 95% being singletons. V dropped 4 bases and J dropped 0 bases, with 10 bases sitting between them. The CDR3 spans 14 residues. Germline V gives CDR1 SGHRS, CDR2 YFSETQ. Naive CD8 populations comprised CD45RO-negative cells positively selected for CCR7, excluding terminally differentiated effector memory CD45RA+ cells. Specimen: naive CD8+ T cells from PBMCs. The source of this sequence is a man aged 18 to 29 in good health. Some clones in this sample may be carry-over from other donors' samples. This chain links TRBV5-1 with TRBJ1-1; TRBD1 might be the D (5 bases). CDR3 sequence: CASSPETVNTEAFF. The CDR3 DNA sequence: TGCGCCAGCAGCCCCGAGACAGTGAACACTGAAGCTTTCTTT.